The 12 T cell receptor beta chains presented below share a single source sample, sequenced in a study of response to subunit inactivated influenza vaccine (dated 2018 in TCRdb). The intended sense of this specimen's time point label: more than 35 days after influenza vaccine administration. The library was produced with RT-PCR. Sequencing instrument: Illumina HiSeq 2500. In TCRdb, the public reads were trimmed at Q25 with fastp and aligned with MiXCR, with productive beta chains retained. Records with the same CDR3 protein are collapsed into one entry carrying the most frequent genes and DNA. The sample data list about 530,000 distinct CDR3 sequences, and 10% to 15% of these were observed just once. Roughly 13% of the sample is held by the ten biggest clonotypes. The sample was PBMCs from blood, taken roughly 45 days after vaccination. The receptors shown here come from a man aged 50 to 60 who received an inactivated influenza vaccine. Donor details come from another sample of the same person, matched by shared clones.

The table lists this clonotype with many counts. The rearrangement joins TRBV29-1 to TRBJ2-7; 7 bases are shared with TRBD1. V dropped 6 bases and J dropped 0; count of bases not matched to a gene: 5. Germline V gene sequence: CDR1 SQVTM, CDR2 ANQGSEA. The length of the CDR3 is 13 residues. As DNA, the CDR3 is TGCAGCGTGGGGACAGCAGTCTCCTACGAGCAGTACTTC. This translates into CSVGTAVSYEQYF.

This clonotype was seen repeatedly, ten times or more. V is TRBV20-1 and J is TRBJ1-6; possible D gene TRBD1, 6 bases. Germline assignment: CDR1 DFQATT and CDR2 SNEGSKA (reference sequence). This CDR3 is built from 14 residues. V was clipped by 0 bases and J by 10 bases, with 13 bases between them. This CDR3 is CSARDARGGSPLHF. CDR3 sequence (DNA): TGCAGTGCTAGAGATGCCAGGGGTGGCTCACCCCTCCACTTT.

The chain has TRBV6-5 and TRBJ2-7; 7 bases fit TRBD1. The junction had 6 bases not matched to a gene; V was cut back by 0 bases and J by 1 base. The CDR3 totals 16 residues. Germline V CDR1 and CDR2: MNHEY, SVGAGI. In DNA, the CDR3 is TGTGCCAGCAGTTACTCCTTAGGGGACAGTTCCTACGAGCAGTACTTC. It codes for CASSYSLGDSSYEQYF.

J is TRBJ2-7 and V is TRBV11-2; 9 bases line up with TRBD2. The CDR3 has 17 residues. The V gene end was trimmed by 5 bases and the J gene end by 0 bases; junction bases not matched to a gene: 11. Germline V CDR1 and CDR2: SGHAT, FQNNGV. The CDR3 DNA reads TGTGCCAGCAGCATAACCGTTAGCGGGGGAGCCTCCTACGAGCAGTACTTC. It translates to CASSITVSGGASYEQYF.

The chain is built from TRBV5-1 and TRBJ2-1; 16 bases map to TRBD2. The CDR3 length is 19 residues. Germline-derived CDR1 and CDR2 are SGHRS and YFSETQ. V shed 4 bases, J shed 4 bases, and the junction held 11 bases outside the gene matches. CDR3 coding DNA: TGCGCCAGCAGCAGAAAGGGACTAGCGGGAGGGCTCCCTTACAATGAGCAGTTCTTC. Its protein is CASSRKGLAGGLPYNEQFF.

The rearrangement links TRBV10-3 to TRBJ2-1; TRBD2 agrees at 9 bases. The V segment lost 6 bases and the J segment 6 bases; nucleotides outside the gene matches: 6. Germline assignment: CDR1 ENHRY and CDR2 SYGVKD. The CDR3 loop spans 14 amino acids. The CDR3 region is CAIRGAGGLNEQFF. The CDR3 DNA follows: TGTGCCATCAGGGGAGCGGGGGGACTCAATGAGCAGTTCTTC.

The chain has TRBV7-2 and TRBJ2-5; 7 bases map to TRBD1. This CDR3 spans 13 amino acids. The J segment lost 5 bases and the V segment lost 5 bases, leaving 5 bases of the junction unmatched. Germline CDR1 reads SGHTA; CDR2 reads FQGNSA. The CDR3 DNA reads TGTGCCAGCAGCCGACAGGGATCGGAGACCCAGTACTTC. This encodes CASSRQGSETQYF.

This clonotype was picked up many times. The chain combines TRBV20-1 with TRBJ2-1; 7 bases are shared with TRBD1. Trimming at V came to 1 base and at J to 7 bases, leaving 4 bases not matched to a gene. This CDR3 contains 13 residues. CDR1 is DFQATT and CDR2 is SNEGSKA in the germline V gene (reference sequence). The chain's CDR3 is CSARGTGRNEQFF. CDR3 sequence (DNA): TGCAGTGCTAGAGGGACAGGAAGAAATGAGCAGTTCTTC.

The CDR3 is CAISGSGRAVYEQYF. The CDR3, as DNA: TGTGCCATCAGTGGGAGCGGGAGGGCCGTCTACGAGCAGTACTTC. The rearrangement uses TRBV10-3 and TRBJ2-7, with 10 bases lining up with TRBD2. The CDR3 spans 15 residues. Trimming cost V 4 bases and J 3 bases; bases outside gene matches: 6. Per the germline V gene, CDR1 is ENHRY and CDR2 is SYGVKD.

In the case of this clonotype: One end of the junction is discordant with germline, which a read error may explain. V and J are TRBV4-3 and TRBJ2-1; no definite D call. Germline V lookup: CDR1 LGHNA, CDR2 YSLEER. The CDR3 length is 12 residues. The CDR3: CASSQDYDEQFF. CDR3 DNA: TGCGCCAGCAGCCAAGACTACGATGAGCAGTTCTTC.

This clonotype was counted ten times or more. This chain links TRBV5-1 with TRBJ2-3, with D tentatively TRBD2 (6 bases). The CDR3 runs to 16 residues. Trimming stripped 5 bases from V and 0 bases from J, with 16 bases between. Per the germline V gene, CDR1 is SGHRS and CDR2 is YFSETQ. In DNA form, the CDR3 reads TGCGCCAGCAGTCAAACGCGGGGCAGGAGCACAGATACGCAGTATTTT. This codes for CASSQTRGRSTDTQYF.

In its sample, this clonotype was seen many times. V is TRBV4-1 and J is TRBJ2-1, with TRBD1 matching 8 bases. Germline trimming cut 3 bases from V and 5 bases from J; bases unmatched to any gene: 6. CDR1 and CDR2 from the germline V gene are MGHRA and YSYEKL. The CDR3 loop spans 15 amino acids. CDR3 in DNA: TGCGCCAGCAGCCAGGCGGACAGGGTTCACAATGAGCAGTTCTTC. It encodes CASSQADRVHNEQFF.